The 30 T cell receptor beta chains in this list originate from one sample, sequenced in a study of tumor and adjacent non-tumor tissue in lung cancer. Three rounds of nested PCR, following a modified ARM-PCR protocol, produced the TCRbeta library. TCRdb passed the multiplex PCR reads through MiXCR, listing each CDR3 protein once. The sample has about 110,000 distinct CDR3 sequences, under 90% seen once. This sample's RNA came from whole unsorted tissue. The specimen sequenced was lung tumor tissue. The receptors stem from a man aged 70 or older with non-small cell lung cancer.

The chain carries TRBV7-9 and TRBJ2-1; D gene ambiguous. The CDR3 is 17 residues long. V was pared by 5 bases and J by 15 bases, with 32 bases between. Germline values: CDR1 SEHNR, CDR2 FQNEAQ (reference sequence). DNA for the CDR3: TGTGCCAGCAGCGAAGACCAGCCTCTTTACTCCTACAATGACCGGTTCTTC. Amino acids: CASSEDQPLYSYNDRFF.

With respect to this clonotype: Being one base from a much bigger clone, this may be a read error. The V and J genes are TRBV14 and TRBJ1-1; D perhaps matches TRBD1 (6 bases). Per germline, CDR1 SGHDN and CDR2 FVKESK. This CDR3 is 12 amino acids long. In nucleotides, the CDR3 is TGTGTCAGCAGCCGACTACAGGGTGGAGCTTTCTTT. This translates into CVSSRLQGGAFF.

This clonotype was observed a handful of times. The conserved phenylalanine or tryptophan normally closing the CDR3 is absent here, so this likely arose from a read error. The rearrangement uses TRBV11-2 and TRBJ2-2; TRBD1 matches 7 bases. Germline CDR1 and CDR2: SGHAT and FQNNGV. This CDR3 region has 16 residues. V lost 3 bases to trimming and J lost 6 bases; unmatched junction nucleotides: 10. CDR3 nucleotide sequence: TGTGCCAGCAGCTTTGTGAGCACAGGGGTTGCCGGGGAGCTGTTTTTA. Its translation is CASSFVSTGVAGELFL.

Turning to this clonotype: The conserved final phenylalanine or tryptophan is absent from the CDR3, which likely points to a read error. This rearrangement joins TRBV6-2 or TRBV6-3 to TRBJ2-1; TRBD2 matches at 8 bases. Germline lookup yields CDR1 MNHEY and CDR2 SVGEGT. The CDR3 sequence is 15 residues long. The CDR3 coding sequence is TGTGACAGCAGTCCGGGACTAGGTAATACCAATGAGCAGTTCTCC. It codes for CDSSPGLGNTNEQFS.

This clonotype has a handful of counts. The chain uses TRBV4-3 and TRBJ2-1, with TRBD2 matching over 8 bases. Germline loops: CDR1 LGHNA, CDR2 YSLEER. Unmatched junction bases numbered 13, after V lost 8 bases and J lost 4 bases. This CDR3 has 16 residues. This CDR3 is CASQDPAGAEYNEQFF. The DNA for the CDR3 is TGCGCCAGCCAAGACCCAGCGGGGGCTGAATACAATGAGCAGTTCTTC.

Details on this clonotype: A much larger clone lies one base from this, so it may be a read error. The rearrangement uses TRBV20-1 and TRBJ2-1; D uncertain. The germline V gene has CDR1 DFQATT and CDR2 SNEGSKA (reference sequence). The CDR3 consists of 15 residues. The germline V and J ends were trimmed by 1 base and 0 bases, with 10 bases remaining between them. The CDR3 coding sequence is TGCAGTGCTAGAGTGACCGTGATCTCCTACAATGAGCAGTTCTTC. The encoded protein is CSARVTVISYNEQFF.

Worth noting for this clonotype: Its ends do not fully match the called genes, so a read error is possible. The chain joins TRBV6-6 to TRBJ1-1; possible D gene TRBD1, 5 bases. Germline V gene lookup returns CDR1 MNHNY and CDR2 SVGAGI (reference sequence). CDR3 length: 12 residues. The CDR3 here is CVSRDRSIEAFF. The CDR3 DNA reads TGTGTCAGCAGGGACCGTAGCATTGAAGCTTTCTTT.

The chain uses TRBV28 and TRBJ1-2, with TRBD1 as a possible D gene (5 bases). V was cut by 7 bases and J by 1 base, with 13 bases left in between. The length of the CDR3 is 14 residues. The germline CDR1 and CDR2 sequences are MDHEN and SYDVKM. Here the CDR3 DNA reads TGTGCCAGCACCTGGGGGGAGCATAACTATGGCTACACCTTC. Protein product: CASTWGEHNYGYTF.

As concerns this clonotype: No conserved phenylalanine or tryptophan is present at the end of the CDR3, so a read error is the likely explanation. The gene calls are TRBV6-5 and TRBJ1-1; D gene unclear. V was shortened by 5 bases and J by 0 bases, with 10 bases between the two germline ends. The CDR3 consists of 14 residues. Germline V gene lookup returns CDR1 MNHEY and CDR2 SVGAGI. CDR3 nucleotide sequence: TGTGCCAGCAGTCTTCGGGGTGTGAACACTGAAGCTTTCTAT. It yields the protein CASSLRGVNTEAFY.

A note on this clonotype: One junction end disagrees with the germline gene, perhaps due to a read error. This rearrangement joins TRBV29-1 to TRBJ1-2; the D gene is possibly TRBD1 (5 bases). The CDR3 has 16 residues. The germline CDR1 and CDR2 sequences are SQVTM and ANQGSEA. CDR3 sequence reads: CSALPHLGPGNNGYTF. CDR3 nucleotide sequence: TGCAGCGCTCTCCCCCACCTGGGACCAGGTAACAATGGCTACACCTTC. The full variable domain, in which reference TRBV29-1 and TRBJ1-2 provide the parts outside the CDR3, is SAVISQKPSRDICQRGTSLTIQCQVDSQVTMMFWYRQQPGQSLTLIATANQGSEATYESGFVIDKFPISRPNLTFSTLTVSNMSPEDSSIYLCSALPHLGPGNNGYTFGSGTRLTVV.

A note on this clonotype: The junction departs from germline at one end; a sequencing error may be responsible. The rearrangement joins TRBV6-6 to TRBJ1-5; 7 bases agree with TRBD1. The J call may be faulty, since TRBJ2-3 better matches the DNA end. This CDR3 comprises 18 residues. The germline V gene encodes CDR1 MNHNY and CDR2 SVGAGI (reference sequence). The CDR3 DNA sequence: TGTGCCAGCATTTACTTCGCGTGGGGACAGAATAGCAATCAGCCCCAGTATTTT. This codes for CASIYFAWGQNSNQPQYF.

Remarks on this clonotype: Sequence at one end of the junction differs from germline and may be a read error. The V and J genes are TRBV5-5 and TRBJ2-3; a weak D match, TRBD2 (6 bases). Germline V gives CDR1 SGHKS, CDR2 YYEKEE (reference sequence). CDR3 length: 15 amino acids. The CDR3 protein is CASSGTEGQTDTQYF. In DNA form, the CDR3 reads TGCGCCAGCAGCGGAACGGAGGGCCAGACAGATACGCAGTATTTT.

About this clonotype itself: Germline and junction disagree at one end, which may indicate a read error. The CDR3 coding sequence is TGTGCCAGCAGTCTCTCCGGGGGAGTCACTGAAACTTTCTTT. Its protein is CASSLSGGVTETFF. J is TRBJ1-1 and V is TRBV12-3 or TRBV12-4; possibly TRBD1 for D (5 bases). This CDR3 has 14 residues.

The rearrangement links TRBV12-3 or TRBV12-4 to TRBJ1-2; 8 positions match TRBD1. This CDR3 has 14 amino acids. The ends lost 3 bases at V and 4 bases at J; junction bases unmatched: 4. The CDR3 nucleotides read TGTGCCAGCAGTTTTGACAGGGGCCTCTATGGCTACACCTTC. It encodes CASSFDRGLYGYTF.

Comment on this clonotype: The conserved phenylalanine or tryptophan normally closing the CDR3 is absent here, so this likely arose from a read error. This rearrangement joins TRBV29-1 to TRBJ2-3; D perhaps matches TRBD2 (6 bases). V lost 0 bases, J lost 6 bases, and 19 bases lay in between. This CDR3 comprises 16 residues. CDR1 is SQVTM and CDR2 is ANQGSEA in the germline V gene. The CDR3 spells CSVEDGVRRGHDTQYL. DNA of the CDR3: TGCAGCGTTGAAGATGGAGTTAGGCGGGGTCACGATACGCAGTATCTT.

This clonotype was recorded once. This chain uses TRBV11-2 with TRBJ2-2; tentative D call: TRBD2 (5 bases). V lost 7 bases to trimming and J lost 5 bases, with 14 bases between them. The CDR3 has 14 residues. CDR1 is SGHAT and CDR2 is FQNNGV in the germline V gene. The chain's CDR3 is CASILDCQTGELFF. In DNA, the CDR3 is TGTGCCAGCATCCTGGACTGTCAGACCGGGGAGCTGTTTTTT.

On this clonotype itself: One junction end does not reproduce the germline sequence, and a read error may be involved. The V and J genes are TRBV11-1 and TRBJ2-1; 7 nucleotides agree with TRBD2. The CDR3 runs 17 residues. Germline-derived CDR1 and CDR2 are SGHAT and FQDESV (reference sequence). CDR3 region: CVSSLAGLVGGLNEQFF. For the CDR3, the DNA is TGTGTCAGCAGCTTAGCCGGACTAGTTGGGGGTCTCAATGAGCAGTTCTTC. The full variable domain, rest sourced from reference TRBV11-1 and TRBJ2-1, is EAEVAQSPRYKITEKSQAVAFWCDPISGHATLYWYRQILGQGPELLVQFQDESVVDDSQLPKDRFSAERLKGVDSTLKIQPAELGDSAMYLCVSSLAGLVGGLNEQFFGPGTRLTVL.

About this clonotype itself: This sequence may be a read error, since a much larger clone differs from it by one base. The gene calls are TRBV20-1 and TRBJ2-4; no firm D call. The germline V gene has CDR1 DFQATT and CDR2 SNEGSKA (reference sequence). Trimming shortened V by 5 bases and J by 3 bases, and 11 bases separated the two germline ends. This CDR3 is 13 amino acids long. The CDR3 DNA sequence: TGCAGTGCTGGTGGGTATAACAAAAACATTCAGTACTTC. Protein sequence: CSAGGYNKNIQYF.

On this clonotype: One end of the junction fails to match germline, which may point to a read error. The rearrangement joins TRBV5-4 to TRBJ2-1, with 11 bases aligning to TRBD2. This CDR3 has 16 residues. The germline CDR1 and CDR2 sequences are SGHNT and YYREEE (reference sequence). The CDR3 sequence: CASSGAGTSGRAEQLF. The CDR3 region has the DNA TGTGCCAGCAGCGGAGCCGGAACTAGCGGGAGAGCGGAACAGTTGTTC.

Comment on this clonotype: The conserved final phenylalanine or tryptophan is absent from the CDR3, which likely points to a read error. The chain employs TRBV29-1 and TRBJ2-1; no definite D call. The germline gives CDR1 SQVTM, CDR2 ANQGSEA. V was clipped by 4 bases and J by 3 bases, with 13 bases between them. This CDR3 has 14 amino acids. The CDR3 region is CSVAHDGYYNEQFS. The CDR3 bases are TGCAGCGTTGCTCATGATGGGTACTACAATGAGCAGTTCTCC.

As concerns this clonotype: At one boundary the junction diverges from the germline segment, which might be a read error. This chain links TRBV4-3 with TRBJ2-7; D gene uncertain. Germline V gene lookup returns CDR1 LGHNA and CDR2 YSLEER. This CDR3 contains 15 residues. The DNA of the CDR3 is TGCGCCAGCAGCCATGAACAGATGGGATACTACGACCAGTACTTC. Amino acids: CASSHEQMGYYDQYF.

On this clonotype: It is likely a read error, because the conserved phenylalanine at the end of the CDR3 is missing. CDR3: CASRQGGGTEAFS. The CDR3 DNA is TGTGCCAGTAGACAGGGGGGGGGCACTGAAGCTTTCTCT. This sequence joins TRBV5-6 and TRBJ1-1; 9 bases are shared with TRBD1. The CDR3 is made up of 13 amino acids. CDR1 is SGHDT, CDR2 YYEEEE, per germline. The J segment lost 4 bases and the V segment lost 8 bases, leaving 6 bases of the junction unmatched.

Of note for this clonotype: At one end the junction does not follow the germline gene, possibly because of a read error. This rearrangement joins TRBV11-2 to TRBJ2-1; 13 positions agree with TRBD2. The CDR3 length is 15 residues. From germline, CDR1 is SGHAT and CDR2 FQNNGV. CDR3 residues: CASNPLAGGYTEQFF. CDR3 DNA: TGTGCCAGCAACCCACTAGCGGGAGGGTACACTGAGCAGTTCTTC.

Notes on this clonotype: Its ends do not fully match the called genes, so a read error is possible. The rearrangement joins TRBV5-4 to TRBJ2-5, with D perhaps TRBD1 or TRBD2 (5 bases each). Germline values: CDR1 SGHNT, CDR2 YYREEE (reference sequence). The length of the CDR3 is 14 residues. The CDR3 sequence is CVDNLGGTVGTHYF. The DNA of the CDR3 is TGTGTCGACAACTTGGGTGGCACTGTTGGGACCCACTACTTC.

As regards this clonotype: The CDR3 carries no conserved terminal phenylalanine or tryptophan, so it likely arises from a read error. The DNA is left out, because the CDR3 cannot be placed on it with certainty; the CDR3 is given as TCRdb lists it. The chain is built from TRBV4-1 and TRBJ2-5; TRBD1 is the table's D call and was not checked against the DNA. Including both end residues, the CDR3 is 14 amino acids long. Germline V gene sequence: CDR1 MGHRA, CDR2 YSYEKL. The CDR3 loop reads CASSRQWGQESQCV.

About this clonotype itself: The CDR3 does not end in the conserved phenylalanine or tryptophan, so this is likely a read error. No DNA is shown, since the ends of the CDR3 on it are uncertain; the CDR3 is the one TCRdb lists. The chain has TRBV11-3 and TRBJ2-1; the table assigns TRBD2, which was not confirmed against the DNA. Germline V gene data show CDR1 as SGHNT and CDR2 as YENEEA. The CDR3 spans 17 residues, counting both ends. CDR3 sequence reads: CASSLLGTNGGYNEQLI.

As regards this clonotype: Sequence at one end of the junction differs from germline and may be a read error. This chain connects TRBV4-2 to TRBJ2-5, with D perhaps TRBD2 (6 bases). The CDR3 covers 16 residues. The germline V gene has CDR1 LGHNA and CDR2 YNFKEQ. The CDR3 bases are TGTGCCAGCAGCCAAGTAGCGGAGACCTATGCGGAGACCCTGTACTTC. Translation gives CASSQVAETYAETLYF.

In regard to this clonotype: The junction shows a germline mismatch at one end, possibly a read error. The J gene is TRBJ1-1, the V gene TRBV12-3 or TRBV12-4; no definite D call. The CDR3 is 12 residues long. The CDR3 DNA follows: TGTGCCAGCAGCGATTCCCAGACTGGAGCTTTCTTT. Encoded protein: CASSDSQTGAFF.

This clonotype was seen repeatedly, ten times or more. The chain combines TRBV5-4 with TRBJ1-3, with TRBD1 as a possible D gene (5 bases). The germline V and J ends were trimmed by 7 bases and 0 bases, with 14 bases remaining between them. The CDR3 consists of 15 residues. CDR1 is SGHNT, CDR2 YYREEE, per germline (reference sequence). The CDR3 coding sequence is TGTGCCAGCCATACCCAGGGCCTCTCTGGAAACACCATATATTTT. It encodes CASHTQGLSGNTIYF. The whole variable domain, filled in from reference TRBV5-4 and TRBJ1-3, reads ETGVTQSPTHLIKTRGQQVTLRCSSQSGHNTVSWYQQALGQGPQFIFQYYREEENGRGNFPPRFSGLQFPNYSSELNVNALELDDSALYLCASHTQGLSGNTIYFGEGSWLTVV.

Comment on this clonotype: One end of the junction fails to match germline, which may point to a read error. The J gene is TRBJ1-1, the V gene TRBV29-1; 7 positions match TRBD1. This CDR3 spans 14 amino acids. Germline V gene data show CDR1 as SQVTM and CDR2 as ANQGSEA. This CDR3 is CSVLNRGRDTEAFF. CDR3 coding DNA: TGCAGCGTTCTGAACAGGGGCAGGGATACTGAAGCTTTCTTC.